The entry below describes one T cell receptor beta chain. This record comes from a study of blood T cell repertoires in COVID-19. Turning to the study itself: The study drew acute and convalescent COVID-19 samples from the United States, Italy and Spain. The cDNA or gDNA used as material had been derived from T cells, B-cell-depleted T cells, or PBMCs.

CDR3 length: 14 amino acids. Trimming cost V 6 bases and J 2 bases; bases outside gene matches: 5. Germline values: CDR1 LGHDT, CDR2 YNNKEL (reference sequence). TCRdb keeps only in-frame clones here, not all; method: immunoSEQ multiplex PCR. The repertoire holds about 48,000 clones, about 85% seen once, with under 6% in the top ten. Sequenced sample: peripheral blood. This chain uses TRBV3-1 (or the pseudogene TRBV3-2) with TRBJ1-2; 8 bases align to TRBD1. This TCR was sampled from a woman aged 55 to 70 with acute or convalescent COVID-19. The CDR3 loop is CASRPGGRNYGYTF. Here the CDR3 DNA reads TGTGCCAGCAGACCAGGGGGCCGAAACTATGGCTACACCTTC.